What follows is one T cell receptor beta chain and its context. Antigen specificity is unknown. This sample stems from a study of T cells in Graves' hyperthyroidism and ophthalmopathy. Study-wide background: Blood was drawn when the patient was first diagnosed and still untreated. Regarding the study as a whole: Blood also held most thyroid clonotypes expanded beyond 0.001.

Between the trimmed V and J ends, which lost 2 bases and 8 bases, there was a span of 18 bases. The CDR3 is made up of 16 amino acids. The germline V gene encodes CDR1 MNHNS and CDR2 SASEGT. Template material for amplifying TCR beta CDR3 regions consisted of RNA transcripts. HTBI primers were employed in a first-round RT-PCR of the TCR CDR3. TCRdb ran MiXCR on the multiplex PCR reads and lists one entry per CDR3 protein. The sample consists of hundreds of thousands of distinct CDR3 sequences, more than 13% of them appearing once. This chain joins TRBV6-1 and TRBJ1-4, with D maybe TRBD1 (6 bases). The TCR sequence derives from a woman between 25 and 40 years old with Graves' hyperthyroidism. What was sequenced was blood. The CDR3 DNA reads as TGTGCCAGCAGTGAAATTAGGAGCAGGGGCGGCGAAAAACTGTTTTTT. It specifies CASSEIRSRGGEKLFF.